Listed here are 4 T cell receptor beta chains from one sample, sequenced in a study of blood T cell repertoires in COVID-19. Here immunoSEQ multiplex PCR was the method, and the copy in TCRdb shows in-frame clones only, minus some. The sample has hundreds of thousands of clones, 85% seen once. The sample taken for sequencing was peripheral blood. These receptor sequences come from a human donor in a cohort sampled during active COVID-19.

The chain uses TRBV24-1 and TRBJ2-5; unclear D gene. Germline-derived CDR1 and CDR2 are KGHDR and SFDVKD. This CDR3 contains 12 residues. The V end was cut by 9 bases, the J end by 1 base, with 8 bases between. The CDR3 spells CATANPQETQYF. CDR3 DNA: TGTGCCACCGCGAACCCCCAAGAGACCCAGTACTTC.

The rearrangement uses TRBV18 and TRBJ1-4, with D tentatively TRBD1 (5 bases). The germline V gene has CDR1 KGHSH and CDR2 LQKENI. This CDR3 is built from 15 residues. Trimming shortened V by 6 bases and J by 2 bases, and 13 bases separated the two germline ends. The CDR3 DNA reads TGTGCCAGCTCGCGTAAGGGGCACACTAATGAAAAACTGTTTTTT. Translation: CASSRKGHTNEKLFF.

V and J are TRBV4-1 and TRBJ2-1, with TRBD1 as a possible D gene (5 bases). CDR1 and CDR2 (germline): MGHRA, YSYEKL. This CDR3 is 14 amino acids long. The germline V and J ends were trimmed by 1 base and 7 bases, with 11 bases remaining between them. The CDR3 spells CASSQVTPGNEQFF. DNA of the CDR3: TGCGCCAGCAGCCAAGTAACCCCAGGGAATGAGCAGTTCTTC.

The rearrangement links TRBV5-5 to TRBJ1-2; D is unclear. This CDR3 contains 14 residues. The V end lost 0 bases, the J end lost 10 bases, and 16 bases lay between the germline ends. Germline V gene data show CDR1 as SGHKS and CDR2 as YYEKEE (reference sequence). The chain's CDR3 is CASSLARRDKDYTF. The CDR3 nucleotides are TGTGCCAGCAGCTTGGCCAGGAGGGATAAGGACTACACCTTC.